The T cell receptor beta chain under discussion was sequenced for a study of T cell repertoires in ileal Crohn's disease. Study findings and constraints: Every patient over 26.8% clonality showed endoscopic recurrence.

The protocol was immunoSEQ multiplex PCR, while the TCRdb copy is restricted to in-frame clones and leaves out a portion. The sample yields approximately 14,000 clones, around nine tenths seen once. Remarks on this clone: The antigen remains unidentified. One end of the junction fails to match germline, which may point to a read error.

There are 15 residues in the CDR3. Germline loops: CDR1 SGHVS, CDR2 FQNEAQ. The sequenced sample consisted of ileal tissue. The genes are TRBV7-8 and TRBJ1-2; 10 nucleotides agree with TRBD1. The receptor was derived from an adult with Crohn's disease. The CDR3 DNA is TGTGCCAGCAGCCCAGGGACAGGGGTTCTATGGGGCTACATCTTC. It yields the protein CASSPGTGVLWGYIF. Full variable domain (outside the CDR3, taken from reference TRBV7-8 and TRBJ1-2): GAGVSQSPRYKVAKRGQDVALRCDPISGHVSLFWYQQALGQGPEFLTYFQNEAQLDKSGLPSDRFFAERPEGSVSTLKIQRTQQEDSAVYLCASSPGTGVLWGYIFGSGTRLTVV.